This TCR beta chain was captured by sequencing in a study of cytomegalovirus exposure and HLA in healthy donors. Germline values: CDR1 SGHRS, CDR2 YFSETQ. The CDR3 covers 15 residues. The PCR ran on 60 Vbeta and 13 Jbeta primers. Original processing notes: An analysis that came later counted some 85 million unique TCR beta chains, 10 million to 12 million shared. Repertoires were generated with immunoSEQ multiplex PCR, while TCRdb's copy carries only in-frame clones and drops some. V and J calls and clone size are those listed in that table; D and trimming were worked out from the DNA. This table holds 110,000 or so clones, 8.5% to 9% found once. Regarding this clone: At one end, the junction sequence differs from germline, possibly due to a read error.

The gene calls are TRBV5-1 and TRBJ2-1; the D gene is possibly TRBD1 (6 bases). This TCR came from a woman aged 40 to 49 in good health and CMV-seropositive. Sequencing used PBMCs. CDR3 DNA: TGCGCCAGCAGATTGGTCAGGGGCACCTACAATGAGCAGTTCTTC. Its translation: CASRLVRGTYNEQFF. The full variable domain, its missing parts supplied by reference TRBV5-1 and TRBJ2-1, is KAGVTQTPRYLIKTRGQQVTLSCSPISGHRSVSWYQQTPGQGLQFLFEYFSETQRNKGNFPGRFSGRQFSNSRSEMNVSTLELGDSALYLCASRLVRGTYNEQFFGPGTRLTVL.